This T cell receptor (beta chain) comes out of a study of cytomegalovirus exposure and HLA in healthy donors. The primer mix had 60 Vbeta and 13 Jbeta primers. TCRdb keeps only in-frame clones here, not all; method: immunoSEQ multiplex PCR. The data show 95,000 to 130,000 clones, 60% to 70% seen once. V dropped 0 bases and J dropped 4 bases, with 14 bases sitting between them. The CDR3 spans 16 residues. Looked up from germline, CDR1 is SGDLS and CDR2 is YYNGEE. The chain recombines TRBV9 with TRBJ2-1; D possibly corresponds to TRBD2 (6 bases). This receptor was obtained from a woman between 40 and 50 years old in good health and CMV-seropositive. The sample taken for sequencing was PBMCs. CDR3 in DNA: TGTGCCAGCAGCGTAGGGGCGGGAACTAGGTACAATGAGCAGTTCTTC. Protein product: CASSVGAGTRYNEQFF.